The 27 T cell receptor beta chains listed next were all sequenced from one sample in a study of blood T cell repertoires in COVID-19. The assay was immunoSEQ multiplex PCR, and TCRdb's table has in-frame clones only and misses some. The profile shows 270,000 or so clones, under 90% of them singletons. The sequenced sample was peripheral blood. Source of these receptors: a woman younger than 30 with acute or convalescent COVID-19.

This chain uses TRBV4-1 with TRBJ1-5; D call uncertain. Germline assignment: CDR1 MGHRA and CDR2 YSYEKL. V was cut by 0 bases and J by 2 bases, with 8 bases left in between. CDR3 length equals 15 residues. The DNA of the CDR3 is TGCGCCAGCAGCCAAGACGCAGTGGGCAATCAGCCCCAGCATTTT. This sequence encodes CASSQDAVGNQPQHF.

The chain is built from TRBV30 and TRBJ1-1; D is unresolved. V lost 0 bases to trimming and J lost 5 bases, with 10 bases between them. This CDR3 spans 13 amino acids. Germline V gene lookup returns CDR1 GTSNPN and CDR2 SVGIG (reference sequence). As DNA, the CDR3 is TGTGCCTGGAGTGTACTGGAGGAAACTGAAGCTTTCTTT. It specifies CAWSVLEETEAFF.

The rearrangement links TRBV19 to TRBJ1-5; D ambiguous. Germline lookup yields CDR1 LNHDA and CDR2 SQIVND (reference sequence). The CDR3 extends over 15 amino acids. With 6 bases removed from V and 3 bases from J, the gap between germline ends came to 15 bases. The CDR3 nucleotides read TGTGCCAGTAGCCGGGAGGGAGTTTTCAATCAGCCCCAGCATTTT. Protein product: CASSREGVFNQPQHF.

This chain uses TRBV19 with TRBJ1-1, with 11 nucleotides matching TRBD1. Trimming took 3 bases from V and 1 from J; bases not matched to a gene: 13. In germline, CDR1 is LNHDA, CDR2 SQIVND (reference sequence). The CDR3 length is 19 residues. CDR3 residues: CASSISGQGAWVPNTEAFF. The CDR3 DNA is TGTGCCAGTAGTATTTCAGGACAGGGGGCGTGGGTCCCGAACACTGAAGCTTTCTTT.

The CDR3, as DNA: TGTGCCAGCAGCCCGGGACTAGCGGGAACGTACGAGCAGTACTTC. Protein: CASSPGLAGTYEQYF. The rearrangement links TRBV5-5 to TRBJ2-7; TRBD2 matches at 13 bases. This CDR3 is built from 15 residues. The germline V gene has CDR1 SGHKS and CDR2 YYEKEE (reference sequence). V shed 4 bases, J shed 4 bases, and the junction held 5 bases outside the gene matches.

The gene calls are TRBV28 and TRBJ1-2, with D unresolved. The CDR3 spans 14 residues. Germline CDR1 and CDR2: MDHEN and SYDVKM. Trimming took 3 bases from V and 3 from J, leaving 11 bases between them. Written as DNA, the CDR3 is TGTGCCAGCAGTTTTAATATGGGCGACTATGGCTACACCTTC. Amino acid sequence: CASSFNMGDYGYTF.

The genes are TRBV5-1 and TRBJ1-2; 8 bases match TRBD1. Germline trimming cut 0 bases from V and 4 bases from J; bases unmatched to any gene: 5. The CDR3 has 15 amino acids. Germline CDR1 is SGHRS and CDR2 is YFSETQ. The CDR3 is CASSLAGQVPYGYTF. Here the CDR3 DNA reads TGCGCCAGCAGCTTGGCGGGACAGGTGCCCTATGGCTACACCTTC. The variable domain in full, with the rest retrieved from reference TRBV5-1 and TRBJ1-2, is KAGVTQTPRYLIKTRGQQVTLSCSPISGHRSVSWYQQTPGQGLQFLFEYFSETQRNKGNFPGRFSGRQFSNSRSEMNVSTLELGDSALYLCASSLAGQVPYGYTFGSGTRLTVV.

In its sample, this clone was seen once. The chain is built from TRBV7-9 and TRBJ2-1, with a weak D call TRBD2 (5 bases). Germline V lookup: CDR1 SEHNR, CDR2 FQNEAQ (reference sequence). There are 16 residues in the CDR3. The V gene lost 5 bases and the J gene lost 9 bases, with 23 bases spanning the gap. CDR3 nucleotides: TGTGCCAGCAGCAACGCACCGGGGATCCAGTCCGGTGAGCAGTTCTTC. Its translation: CASSNAPGIQSGEQFF.

The rearrangement links TRBV18 to TRBJ1-2; possibly TRBD1 for D (6 bases). V was clipped by 5 bases and J by 2 bases, with 9 bases between them. The germline V gene has CDR1 KGHSH and CDR2 LQKENI. The CDR3 covers 13 residues. For the CDR3, the DNA is TGTGCCAGCTCATTACAGGGAAACTATGGCTACACCTTC. This sequence encodes CASSLQGNYGYTF.

V is TRBV9 and J is TRBJ2-1; 11 nucleotides agree with TRBD2. Germline-derived CDR1 and CDR2 are SGDLS and YYNGEE. The junction had 6 bases not matched to a gene; V was cut back by 0 bases and J by 4 bases. The CDR3 runs to 17 residues. The CDR3 coding sequence is TGTGCCAGCAGCGTAGGGCTAGCGGGAGGACCATACAATGAGCAGTTCTTC. Residues: CASSVGLAGGPYNEQFF.

The sample holds a few counts of this clone. The chain joins TRBV12-3 or TRBV12-4 to TRBJ1-6; TRBD1 might be the D (5 bases). With 7 bases removed from V and 10 bases from J, the gap between germline ends came to 11 bases. This CDR3 has 12 amino acids. CDR3 residues: CASTPGESPLHF. The CDR3 region has the DNA TGTGCCAGCACGCCGGGGGAATCACCCCTCCACTTT.

V is TRBV21-1 and J is TRBJ2-1; the table's D call, TRBD1, has no DNA check behind it. TRBV21-1 is labeled a pseudogene. There are 16 residues in the CDR3. Here the CDR3 DNA reads TGTGCCAGCAGCAAAGAACAGGGGACTCCCTACAATGAGCAGTTCTTC. It is translated as CASSKEQGTPYNEQFF.

This chain links TRBV7-2 with TRBJ2-7, with 8 bases lining up with TRBD2. Germline lookup yields CDR1 SGHTA and CDR2 FQGNSA. The CDR3 is 15 amino acids. The V and J ends lost 0 bases and 6 bases, in that order; junction bases with no gene match: 7. CDR3 sequence reads: CASSLASGSWSEQYF. DNA for the CDR3: TGTGCCAGCAGCTTAGCGAGCGGGAGTTGGTCCGAGCAGTACTTC.

The chain has TRBV3-1 (or the pseudogene TRBV3-2) and TRBJ2-5; D remains ambiguous. The CDR3 consists of 13 residues. CDR1 is LGHDT, CDR2 YNNKEL, per germline (reference sequence). The germline V and J ends were trimmed by 4 bases and 5 bases, with 11 bases remaining between them. CDR3 amino acids: CASSPPVSETQYF. CDR3 DNA: TGTGCCAGCAGCCCACCAGTATCGGAGACCCAGTACTTC.

This sequence joins TRBV15 and TRBJ2-7; TRBD2 might be the D (5 bases). Germline V gene lookup returns CDR1 LNHNV and CDR2 YYDKDF (reference sequence). The CDR3 covers 16 residues. The germline V and J ends were trimmed by 0 bases and 0 bases, with 12 bases remaining between them. CDR3 nucleotide sequence: TGTGCCACCAGCAGAGATTGGCTAGCACCCTCCTACGAGCAGTACTTC. It codes for CATSRDWLAPSYEQYF.

The CDR3 protein is CASSLGRAGANTGELFF. The CDR3 nucleotides read TGTGCCAGCAGCTTAGGCCGGGCGGGAGCGAACACCGGGGAGCTGTTTTTT. This chain links TRBV7-2 with TRBJ2-2; 7 bases are a match to TRBD2. J gave up 0 bases and V 1 base, and 5 bases lay outside the gene matches. The CDR3 is 17 residues long. Germline V gene lookup returns CDR1 SGHTA and CDR2 FQGNSA. Full variable domain (missing parts from reference TRBV7-2 and TRBJ2-2): GAGVSQSPSNKVTEKGKDVELRCDPISGHTALYWYRQSLGQGLEFLIYFQGNSAPDKSGLPSDRFSAERTGGSVSTLTIQRTQQEDSAVYLCASSLGRAGANTGELFFGEGSRLTVL.

This chain uses TRBV3-1 (or the pseudogene TRBV3-2) with TRBJ1-5, with D unclear. V lost 0 bases and J lost 6, with 6 bases in between. This CDR3 region has 13 residues. The germline V gene has CDR1 LGHDT and CDR2 YNNKEL (reference sequence). DNA for the CDR3: TGTGCCAGCAGCCAAGATACCAGTCAGCCCCAGCATTTT. Protein product: CASSQDTSQPQHF.

The rearrangement joins TRBV7-8 to TRBJ1-2, with D possibly matching TRBD1 (5 bases). The V gene lost 1 base and the J gene lost 4 bases, with 13 bases spanning the gap. Per the germline V gene, CDR1 is SGHVS and CDR2 is FQNEAQ. The CDR3 consists of 15 residues. CDR3 amino acids: CASSLDQGWSYGYTF. In nucleotides, the CDR3 is TGTGCCAGCAGCTTAGATCAGGGTTGGAGCTATGGCTACACCTTC.

The chain has TRBV7-9 and TRBJ1-1; a possible D gene is TRBD1 (6 bases). Germline values: CDR1 SEHNR, CDR2 FQNEAQ (reference sequence). V lost 7 bases and J lost 11, with 14 bases in between. The length of the CDR3 is 11 residues. CDR3 region: CASTYKRGAFF. The CDR3 region has the DNA TGTGCCAGCACCTACAAAAGGGGGGCTTTCTTT.

The chain employs TRBV7-2 and TRBJ2-3; D gene ambiguous. V lost 4 bases, J lost 6 bases, and 20 bases lay in between. This CDR3 comprises 16 residues. In germline, CDR1 is SGHTA, CDR2 FQGNSA. The chain's CDR3 is CASSSRALPREDTQYF. CDR3 DNA sequence: TGTGCCAGCAGCTCCCGAGCACTACCCCGCGAGGATACGCAGTATTTT.

V gene TRBV6-4 combines with J gene TRBJ2-3; TRBD2 might be the D (6 bases). CDR3 size: 14 residues. The V gene lost 2 bases and the J gene lost 2 bases, with 8 bases spanning the gap. Germline CDR1 MRHNA, CDR2 SNTAGT. The CDR3 protein is CASSDRDSTDTQYF. CDR3 bases: TGTGCCAGCAGTGACCGGGACTCCACAGATACGCAGTATTTT.

The gene calls are TRBV11-3 and TRBJ2-2, with no clear D. The germline gives CDR1 SGHNT, CDR2 YENEEA. V lost 2 bases and J 2 bases, leaving 6 bases between the germline ends. The CDR3 loop spans 14 amino acids. The CDR3 is CASSLTLNTGELFF. The CDR3 coding sequence is TGTGCCAGCAGCTTAACCCTAAACACCGGGGAGCTGTTTTTT.

There are a few counts of this clone. The gene calls are TRBV2 and TRBJ1-1, with 8 positions matching TRBD1. The CDR3 has 14 residues. The J segment lost 4 bases and the V segment lost 6 bases, leaving 7 bases of the junction unmatched. CDR1 and CDR2 (germline): SNHLY, FYNNEI. CDR3 sequence: CASRGQGAVTEAFF. The DNA of the CDR3 is TGTGCCAGCAGGGGCCAGGGGGCGGTCACTGAAGCTTTCTTT.

CDR3 in amino acids: CASGLYRSFDTGELFF. CDR3 DNA: TGTGCTAGTGGTTTGTACAGGTCATTTGATACCGGGGAGCTGTTTTTT. The V and J genes are TRBV12-5 and TRBJ2-2, with D perhaps TRBD1 (5 bases). In germline, CDR1 is LGHNT, CDR2 FRNRAP. There are 16 residues in the CDR3. V lost 2 bases and J 5 bases, leaving 15 bases between the germline ends.

The J gene is TRBJ2-1, the V gene TRBV18, with 9 bases fitting TRBD2. The germline gives CDR1 KGHSH, CDR2 LQKENI. The CDR3 is 15 amino acids. Trimming cost V 1 base and J 9 bases; bases outside gene matches: 7. CDR3 sequence (DNA): TGTGCCAGCTCACCACTCCCTAGCGGGAAGGGTGAGCAGTTCTTC. The encoded protein is CASSPLPSGKGEQFF.

The chain links TRBV30 to TRBJ2-7; 16 bases align to TRBD2. The V segment lost 2 bases and the J segment 6 bases; nucleotides outside the gene matches: 13. CDR1 GTSNPN and CDR2 SVGIG come from the germline V gene (reference sequence). The CDR3 length is 18 residues. Here the CDR3 reads CAWSPPPGLAGGLREQYF. In DNA form, the CDR3 reads TGTGCCTGGAGTCCCCCTCCGGGACTAGCGGGAGGGCTTCGCGAGCAGTACTTC.

The rearrangement links TRBV18 to TRBJ2-7; 8 bases map to TRBD2. This CDR3 is built from 15 residues. V shed 3 bases and J 0 bases; nucleotides not matched to a gene: 4. Germline lookup yields CDR1 KGHSH and CDR2 LQKENI. CDR3 in amino acids: CASSPSGNPSYEQYF. DNA of the CDR3: TGTGCCAGCTCACCTAGCGGGAACCCCTCCTACGAGCAGTACTTC.